What follows describes a single T cell receptor (beta chain). Its specificity is unknown. The data stem from a study of CD4 T cells in relation to SARS-CoV-2 and coronaviruses. Turning to the study itself: After roughly eleven days of antigen culture, PBMC TCR beta CDR3s were sequenced.

The repertoire was sequenced with immunoSEQ multiplex PCR; TCRdb's copy has only in-frame clones and lacks some. The data contain around 34,000 clones, 60% to 80% of them seen just once; the ten biggest clones take up over 20%. The germline gives CDR1 LNHDA, CDR2 SQIVND (reference sequence). V was pared by 4 bases and J by 6 bases, with 5 bases of the junction left unmatched. The CDR3 is 16 amino acids. Sequenced sample: memory CD4+ T cells from PBMCs, cultured in vitro. This receptor was obtained from an adult with COVID-19. The chain is built from TRBV19 and TRBJ2-1; 14 bases match TRBD2. CDR3 protein: CASSTRGTSGSNEQFF. CDR3 nucleotide sequence: TGTGCCAGTAGTACGAGGGGGACTAGCGGGAGCAATGAGCAGTTCTTC.